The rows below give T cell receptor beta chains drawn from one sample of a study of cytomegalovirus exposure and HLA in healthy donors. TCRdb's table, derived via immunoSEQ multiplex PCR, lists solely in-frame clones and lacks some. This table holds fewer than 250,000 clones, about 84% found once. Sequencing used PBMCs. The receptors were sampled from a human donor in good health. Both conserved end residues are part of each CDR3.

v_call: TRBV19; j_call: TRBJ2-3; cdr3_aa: CASRPAGRPSTDTQYF
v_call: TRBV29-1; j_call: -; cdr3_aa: CSVAGTGDGKSSYEQYF
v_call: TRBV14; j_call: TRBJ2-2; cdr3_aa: CASSQVATGELFF
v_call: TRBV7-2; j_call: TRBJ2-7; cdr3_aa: CASSSRDRAYEQYF
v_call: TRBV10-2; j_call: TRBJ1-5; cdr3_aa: CASSEIRFNQPQHF
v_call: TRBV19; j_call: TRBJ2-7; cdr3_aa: CASSIGREVEQYF
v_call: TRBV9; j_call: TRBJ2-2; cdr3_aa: CASGAYTGELFF
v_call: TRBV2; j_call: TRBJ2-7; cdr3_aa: CASSFKGLAVSSYEQYF
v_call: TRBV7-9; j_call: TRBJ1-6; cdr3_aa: CASSLRETGDNSPLHF
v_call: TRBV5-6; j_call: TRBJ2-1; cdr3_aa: CASSPGDRGKNEQFF
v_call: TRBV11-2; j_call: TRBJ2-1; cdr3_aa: CASSLDGTPYNEQFF
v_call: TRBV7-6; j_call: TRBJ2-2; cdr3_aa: CASSLAGGRGELFF
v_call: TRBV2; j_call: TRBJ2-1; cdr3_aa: CASSDRGYNEQFF
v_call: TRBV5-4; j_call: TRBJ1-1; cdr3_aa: CASSFRGTNTEAFF
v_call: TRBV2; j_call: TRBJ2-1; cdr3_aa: CASRRQGGYNEQFF
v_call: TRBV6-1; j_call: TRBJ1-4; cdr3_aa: CASSDLGLAEKLFF
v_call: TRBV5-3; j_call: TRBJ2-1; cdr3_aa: CARSLVSPRRRSYNEQFF
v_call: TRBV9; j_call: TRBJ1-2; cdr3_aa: CASSQQKAGGLGGYTF
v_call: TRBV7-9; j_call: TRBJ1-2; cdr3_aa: CASSQDTFYGYTF
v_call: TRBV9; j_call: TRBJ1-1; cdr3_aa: CASSVREGINTEAFF
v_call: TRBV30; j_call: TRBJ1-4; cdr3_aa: CAWSLMGQPEKLFF
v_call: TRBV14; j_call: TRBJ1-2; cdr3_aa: CASSQAEQARGGYTF
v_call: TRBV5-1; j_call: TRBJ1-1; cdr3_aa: CASSLGIEAFF
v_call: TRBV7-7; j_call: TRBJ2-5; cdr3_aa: CASSFGRGRETQYF
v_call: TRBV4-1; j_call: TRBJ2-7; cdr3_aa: CASSQDRVGVYEQYF
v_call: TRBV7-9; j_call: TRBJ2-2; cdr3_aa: CASSLVAVPMNTGELFF
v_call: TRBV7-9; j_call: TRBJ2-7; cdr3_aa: CASSPDRVEQYF
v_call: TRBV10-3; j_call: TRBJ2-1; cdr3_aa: CAIRGLADNEQFF
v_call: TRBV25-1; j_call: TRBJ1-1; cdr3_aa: CASSEYGTGRDTEAFF
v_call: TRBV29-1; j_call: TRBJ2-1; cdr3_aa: CSVVGFEKGVNEQFF
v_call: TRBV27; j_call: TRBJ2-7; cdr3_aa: CASSWKERSYEQYF
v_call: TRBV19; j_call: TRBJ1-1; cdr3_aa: CASSTQGPSTTEAFF
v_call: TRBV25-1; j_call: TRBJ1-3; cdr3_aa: CASSIGTGVNTIYF
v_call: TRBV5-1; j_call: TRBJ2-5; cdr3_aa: CASSVGQGAIQETQYF
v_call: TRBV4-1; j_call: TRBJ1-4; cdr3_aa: CASSLYRESNEKLFF
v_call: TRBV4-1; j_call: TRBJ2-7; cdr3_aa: CASSQDFSRRADNEQYF
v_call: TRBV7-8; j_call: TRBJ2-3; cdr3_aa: CASSSGGATDTQYF
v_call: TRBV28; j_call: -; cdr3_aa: CASSSGTSGSSYEQYF